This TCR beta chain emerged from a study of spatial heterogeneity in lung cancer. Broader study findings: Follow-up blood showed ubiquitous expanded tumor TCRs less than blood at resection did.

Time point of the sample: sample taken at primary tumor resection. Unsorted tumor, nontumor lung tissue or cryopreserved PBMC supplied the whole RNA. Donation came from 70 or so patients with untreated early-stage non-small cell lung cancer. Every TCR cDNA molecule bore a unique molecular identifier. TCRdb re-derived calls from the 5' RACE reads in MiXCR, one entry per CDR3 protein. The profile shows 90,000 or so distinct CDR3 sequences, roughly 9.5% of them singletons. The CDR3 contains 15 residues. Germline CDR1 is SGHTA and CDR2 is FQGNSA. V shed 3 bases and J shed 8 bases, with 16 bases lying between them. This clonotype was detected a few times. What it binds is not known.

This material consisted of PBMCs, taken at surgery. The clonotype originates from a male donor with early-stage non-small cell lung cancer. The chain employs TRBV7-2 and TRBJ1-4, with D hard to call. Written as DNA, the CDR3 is TGTGCCAGCAGCTTGATAGTGAGGGCGGGAGAAAAACTGTTTTTT. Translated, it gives CASSLIVRAGEKLFF.